The 4 T cell receptor beta chains given below trace back to one sample, sequenced in a study of early T cells in non-severe SARS-CoV-2 infection. TCRdb reprocessed the 5' RACE reads with MiXCR, giving one entry per CDR3 protein. Among some 78,000 distinct CDR3 sequences listed, approximately 13% were seen once. Material for sequencing was whole blood. The origin of the receptors is an adult who was a healthcare worker with PCR-confirmed SARS-CoV-2 infection or an uninfected control (not recorded which).

Remarks on this clonotype: A much larger clone lies a single base off, so this may be a read error. The genes are TRBV3-1 and TRBJ1-4, with D possibly being TRBD1 (5 bases). The CDR3 consists of 14 residues. Trimming pared 2 bases from V and 8 bases from J, leaving 12 bases between. Germline V CDR1 and CDR2: LGHDT, YNNKEL (reference sequence). The CDR3: CASSQTGAPEKLFF. CDR3 coding DNA: TGTGCCAGCAGCCAAACTGGGGCCCCGGAAAAACTGTTTTTT.

This clonotype was counted only a few times. This chain connects TRBV5-1 to TRBJ1-6; the D gene is possibly TRBD1 (6 bases). V lost 3 bases, J lost 4 bases, and 17 bases lay in between. CDR3 length equals 17 residues. CDR1 is SGHRS and CDR2 is YFSETQ in the germline V gene. The CDR3 region has the DNA TGCGCCAGCAGCTCTCGTACAGGGAATTCTTATAATTCACCCCTCCACTTT. Protein sequence: CASSSRTGNSYNSPLHF.

The chain employs TRBV15 and TRBJ1-5; D is unresolved. The germline V and J ends were trimmed by 5 bases and 0 bases, with 11 bases remaining between them. CDR1 is LNHNV and CDR2 is YYDKDF in the germline V gene (reference sequence). The CDR3 runs to 15 residues. The CDR3 reads CATSDGRYSNQPQHF. CDR3 coding DNA: TGTGCCACCAGCGATGGACGTTATAGCAATCAGCCCCAGCATTTT.

This clonotype was found a few times. The chain couples TRBV7-6 to TRBJ1-1; D perhaps matches TRBD1 (6 bases). V was shortened by 2 bases and J by 6 bases, with 13 bases between the two germline ends. This CDR3 is 14 amino acids long. The germline CDR1 and CDR2 sequences are SGHVS and FNYEAQ. CDR3 DNA: TGTGCCAGCAGCTTATACAGGGAGGTCCCTGAAGCTTTCTTT. It encodes CASSLYREVPEAFF.